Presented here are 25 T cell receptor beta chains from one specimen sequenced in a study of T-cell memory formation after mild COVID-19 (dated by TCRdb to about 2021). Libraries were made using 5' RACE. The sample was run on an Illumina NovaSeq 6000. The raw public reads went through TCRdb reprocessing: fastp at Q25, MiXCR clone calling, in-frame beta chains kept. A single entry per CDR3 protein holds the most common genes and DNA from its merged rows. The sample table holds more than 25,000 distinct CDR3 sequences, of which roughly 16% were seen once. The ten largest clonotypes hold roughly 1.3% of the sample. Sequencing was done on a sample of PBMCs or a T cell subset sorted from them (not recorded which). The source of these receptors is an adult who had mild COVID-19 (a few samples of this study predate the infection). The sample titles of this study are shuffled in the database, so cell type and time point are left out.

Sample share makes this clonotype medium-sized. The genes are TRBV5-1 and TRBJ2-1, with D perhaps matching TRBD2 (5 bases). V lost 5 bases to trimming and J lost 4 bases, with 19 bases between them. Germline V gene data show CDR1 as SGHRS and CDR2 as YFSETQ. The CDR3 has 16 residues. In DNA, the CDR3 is TGCGCCAGCAGTCAACCGAGAGGGAACCCTTACAATGAGCAGTTCTTC. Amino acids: CASSQPRGNPYNEQFF.

CDR3 amino acids: CASSPTGGTRKETQYF. Here the CDR3 DNA reads TGTGCCAGCAGTCCAACCGGCGGGACTAGGAAAGAGACCCAGTACTTC. The chain employs TRBV25-1 and TRBJ2-5, with 8 nucleotides matching TRBD2. The CDR3 runs to 16 residues. The junction had 11 bases not matched to a gene; V was cut back by 5 bases and J by 3 bases. From germline, CDR1 is MGHDK and CDR2 SYGVNS. Variable domain in full (rest from reference TRBV25-1 and TRBJ2-5): EADIYQTPRYLVIGTGKKITLECSQTMGHDKMYWYQQDPGMELHLIHYSYGVNSTEKGDLSSESTVSRIRTEHFPLTLESARPSHTSQYLCASSPTGGTRKETQYFGPGTRLLVL.

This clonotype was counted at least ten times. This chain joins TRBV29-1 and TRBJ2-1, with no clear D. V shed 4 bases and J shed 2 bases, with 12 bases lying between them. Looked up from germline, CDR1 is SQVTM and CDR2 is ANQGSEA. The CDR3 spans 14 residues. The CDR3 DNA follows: TGCAGCGTTGTGGCGGCCACAGCCTACAATGAGCAGTTCTTC. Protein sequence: CSVVAATAYNEQFF.

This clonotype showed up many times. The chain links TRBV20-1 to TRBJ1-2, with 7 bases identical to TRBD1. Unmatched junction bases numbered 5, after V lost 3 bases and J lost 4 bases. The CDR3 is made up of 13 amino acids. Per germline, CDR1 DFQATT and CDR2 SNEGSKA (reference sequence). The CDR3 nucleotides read TGCAGTGCTAGTGCGGGACAGCCCTATGGCTACACCTTC. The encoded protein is CSASAGQPYGYTF.

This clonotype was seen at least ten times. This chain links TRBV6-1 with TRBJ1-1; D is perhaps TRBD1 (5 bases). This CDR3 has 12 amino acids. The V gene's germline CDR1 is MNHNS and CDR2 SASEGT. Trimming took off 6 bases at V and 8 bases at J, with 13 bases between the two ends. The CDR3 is CASRYRNTEAFF. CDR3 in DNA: TGTGCCAGCAGATACAGGAATACAGAAGCTTTCTTT.

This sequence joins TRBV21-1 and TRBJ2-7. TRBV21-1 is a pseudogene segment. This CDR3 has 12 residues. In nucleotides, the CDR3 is TGTGCCAGCAGTCCGGCCGCCTACGAGCAGTACTTC. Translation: CASSPAAYEQYF.

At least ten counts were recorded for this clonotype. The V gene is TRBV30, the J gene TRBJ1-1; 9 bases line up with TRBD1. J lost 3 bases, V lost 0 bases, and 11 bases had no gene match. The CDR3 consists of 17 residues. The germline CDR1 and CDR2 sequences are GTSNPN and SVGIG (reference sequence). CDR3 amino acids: CAWSVGKIRDRDTEAFF. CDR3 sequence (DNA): TGTGCCTGGAGTGTAGGCAAGATCCGGGACAGGGACACTGAAGCTTTCTTT.

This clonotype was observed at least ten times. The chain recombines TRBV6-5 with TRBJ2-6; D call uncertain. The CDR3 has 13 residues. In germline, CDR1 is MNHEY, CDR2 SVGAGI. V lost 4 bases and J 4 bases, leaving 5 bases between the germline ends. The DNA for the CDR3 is TGTGCCAGCAGTTCCCCGGGGGCCAACGTCCTGACTTTC. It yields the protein CASSSPGANVLTF.

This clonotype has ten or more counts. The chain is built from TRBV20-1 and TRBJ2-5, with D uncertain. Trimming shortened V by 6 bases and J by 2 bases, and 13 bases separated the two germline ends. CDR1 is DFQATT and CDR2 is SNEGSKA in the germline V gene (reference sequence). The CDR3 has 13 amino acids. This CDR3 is CSAHKKTQETQYF. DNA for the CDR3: TGCAGTGCCCATAAGAAAACTCAAGAGACCCAGTACTTC.

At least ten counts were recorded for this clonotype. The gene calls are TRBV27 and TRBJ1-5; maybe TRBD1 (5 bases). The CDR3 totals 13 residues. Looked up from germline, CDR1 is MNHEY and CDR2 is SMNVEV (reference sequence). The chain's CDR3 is CAVGAGSNQPQHF. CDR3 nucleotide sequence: TGTGCAGTAGGGGCAGGGAGCAATCAGCCCCAGCATTTT.

CDR3 coding DNA: TGCGCCAGCAGCTTGCCCTCGTCCGGCTACGAGCAGTACTTC. Protein product: CASSLPSSGYEQYF. The chain carries TRBV5-1 and TRBJ2-7; no definite D call. Germline V gives CDR1 SGHRS, CDR2 YFSETQ. V dropped 1 base and J dropped 3 bases, with 11 bases sitting between them. The CDR3 spans 14 residues.

This chain's CDR3 is CASSVTSSYNEQFF. The CDR3 coding sequence is TGTGCCAGCAGCGTCACTAGCTCCTACAATGAGCAGTTCTTC. The chain has TRBV9 and TRBJ2-1; TRBD2 might be the D (5 bases). V was trimmed by 2 bases and J by 0 bases, leaving 6 bases between them. In germline, CDR1 is SGDLS, CDR2 YYNGEE. CDR3 length: 14 amino acids.

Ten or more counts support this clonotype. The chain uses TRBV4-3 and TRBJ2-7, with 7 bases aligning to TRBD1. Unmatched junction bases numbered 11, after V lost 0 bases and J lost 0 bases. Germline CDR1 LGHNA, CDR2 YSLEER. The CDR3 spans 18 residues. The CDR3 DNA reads TGCGCCAGCAGCCAAGATTGGCGGCAGGGGGTCAACTCCTACGAGCAGTACTTC. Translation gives CASSQDWRQGVNSYEQYF.

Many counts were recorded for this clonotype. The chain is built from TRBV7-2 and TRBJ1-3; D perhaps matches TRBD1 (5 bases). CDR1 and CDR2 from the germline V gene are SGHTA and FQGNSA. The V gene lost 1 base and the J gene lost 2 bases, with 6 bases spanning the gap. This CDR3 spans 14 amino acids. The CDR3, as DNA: TGTGCCAGCAGCTTAGGAGGGGCTGGAAACACCATATATTTT. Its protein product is CASSLGGAGNTIYF. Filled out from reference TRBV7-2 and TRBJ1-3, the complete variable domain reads GAGVSQSPSNKVTEKGKDVELRCDPISGHTALYWYRQSLGQGLEFLIYFQGNSAPDKSGLPSDRFSAERTGGSVSTLTIQRTQQEDSAVYLCASSLGGAGNTIYFGEGSWLTVV.

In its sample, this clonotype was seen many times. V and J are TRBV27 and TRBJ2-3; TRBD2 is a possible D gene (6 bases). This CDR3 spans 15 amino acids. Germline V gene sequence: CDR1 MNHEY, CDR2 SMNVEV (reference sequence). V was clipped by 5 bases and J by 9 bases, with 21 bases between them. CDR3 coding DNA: TGTGCCAGCAGTCTTTTAGCGGTCGCACAGATGACGCAGTATTTT. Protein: CASSLLAVAQMTQYF.

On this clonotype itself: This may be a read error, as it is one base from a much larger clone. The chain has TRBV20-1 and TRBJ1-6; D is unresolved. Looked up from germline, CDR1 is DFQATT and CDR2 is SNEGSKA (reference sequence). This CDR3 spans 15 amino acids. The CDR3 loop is CSARDLGSCNSPLHF. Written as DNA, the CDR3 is TGCAGTGCTAGAGATCTCGGTTCCTGTAATTCACCCCTCCACTTT.

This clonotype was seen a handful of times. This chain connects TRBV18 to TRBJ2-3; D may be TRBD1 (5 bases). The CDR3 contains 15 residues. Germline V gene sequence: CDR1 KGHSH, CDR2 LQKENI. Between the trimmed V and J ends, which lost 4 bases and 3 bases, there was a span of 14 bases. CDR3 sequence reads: CASSQTSRVTDTQYF. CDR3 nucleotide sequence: TGTGCCAGCTCACAAACGTCCAGGGTTACAGATACGCAGTATTTT.

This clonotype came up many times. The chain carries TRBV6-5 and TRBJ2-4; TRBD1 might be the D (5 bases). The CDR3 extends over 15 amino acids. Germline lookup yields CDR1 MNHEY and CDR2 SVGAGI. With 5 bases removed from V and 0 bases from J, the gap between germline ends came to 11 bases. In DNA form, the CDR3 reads TGTGCCAGCAGTGAAACAGGTTTAGCCAAAAACATTCAGTACTTC. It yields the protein CASSETGLAKNIQYF.

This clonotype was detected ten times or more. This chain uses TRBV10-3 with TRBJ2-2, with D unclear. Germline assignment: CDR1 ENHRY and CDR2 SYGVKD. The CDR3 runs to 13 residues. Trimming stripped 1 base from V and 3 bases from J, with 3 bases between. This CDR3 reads CAISELHTGELFF. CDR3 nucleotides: TGTGCCATCAGTGAGTTGCACACCGGGGAGCTGTTTTTT.

The CDR3 sequence is CASSQVIGVHEQFF. CDR3 nucleotide sequence: TGTGCCAGCAGCCAAGTGATAGGGGTACATGAGCAGTTCTTC. V is TRBV4-2 and J is TRBJ2-1; perhaps TRBD1 as D (5 bases). The germline V and J ends were trimmed by 1 base and 8 bases, with 12 bases remaining between them. The germline CDR1 and CDR2 sequences are LGHNA and YNFKEQ. The CDR3 is 14 residues long.

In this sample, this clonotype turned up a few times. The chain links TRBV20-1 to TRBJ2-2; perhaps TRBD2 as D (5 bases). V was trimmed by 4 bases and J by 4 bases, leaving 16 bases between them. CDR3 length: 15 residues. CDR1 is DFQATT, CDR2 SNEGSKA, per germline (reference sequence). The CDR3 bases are TGCAGTGCTATACCCGGGCGGGTTGGCACCGGGGAGCTGTTTTTT. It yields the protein CSAIPGRVGTGELFF.

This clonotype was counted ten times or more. CDR3 DNA: TGTGCCAGCAGTTACGGTACTAGCGGACTCTCCTACGAGCAGTACTTC. Protein: CASSYGTSGLSYEQYF. The rearrangement uses TRBV6-6 and TRBJ2-7; 8 positions match TRBD2. The germline gives CDR1 MNHNY, CDR2 SVGAGI (reference sequence). Germline trimming cut 2 bases from V and 0 bases from J; bases unmatched to any gene: 6. The CDR3 is made up of 16 amino acids.

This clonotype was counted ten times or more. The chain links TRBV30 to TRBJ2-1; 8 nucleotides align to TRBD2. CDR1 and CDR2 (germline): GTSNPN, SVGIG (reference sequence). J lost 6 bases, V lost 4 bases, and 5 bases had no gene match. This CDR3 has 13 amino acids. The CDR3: CAWTVGRANEQFF. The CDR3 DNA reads TGTGCCTGGACAGTCGGGAGGGCCAATGAGCAGTTCTTC. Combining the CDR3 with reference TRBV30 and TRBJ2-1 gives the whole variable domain SQTIHQWPATLVQPVGSPLSLECTVEGTSNPNLYWYRQAAGRGLQLLFYSVGIGQISSEVPQNLSASRPQDRQFILSSKKLLLSDSGFYLCAWTVGRANEQFFGPGTRLTVL.

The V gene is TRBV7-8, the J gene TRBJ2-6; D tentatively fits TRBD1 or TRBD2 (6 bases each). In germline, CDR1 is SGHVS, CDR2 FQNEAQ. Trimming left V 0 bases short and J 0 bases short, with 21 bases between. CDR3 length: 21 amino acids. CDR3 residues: CASSLARESGTTSSGANVLTF. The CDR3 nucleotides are TGTGCCAGCAGCTTAGCCCGGGAGTCCGGGACAACAAGCTCTGGGGCCAACGTCCTGACTTTC.

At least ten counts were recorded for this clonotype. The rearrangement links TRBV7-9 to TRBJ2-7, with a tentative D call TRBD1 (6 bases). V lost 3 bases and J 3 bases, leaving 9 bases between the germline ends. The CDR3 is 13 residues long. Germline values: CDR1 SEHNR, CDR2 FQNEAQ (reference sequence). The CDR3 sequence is CASSFEQGYEQYF. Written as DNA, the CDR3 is TGTGCCAGCAGCTTTGAACAGGGCTACGAGCAGTACTTC.